A selection of T cell receptor beta chains follows, all from one sample in a study of cytomegalovirus exposure and HLA in healthy donors. Using immunoSEQ multiplex PCR, the repertoire was profiled, and TCRdb retains in-frame clones only, with some absent. The repertoire includes some 120,000 clones, 81% of them detected once, and roughly 3.9% sits in the top ten. The sequenced material came from PBMCs. These receptors were collected from a woman aged 25 to 39 in good health and CMV-seronegative. CDR3s include the opening cysteine and the closing phenylalanine or tryptophan. Fields, in order: D gene, J gene, V gene, clone size, CDR3 DNA, CDR3 protein. D genes are given only for firm matches. The size of a clone is reported for some rows only, either as once, few or many, or as a class for expanded clones.

D gene: TRBD2
J gene: TRBJ2-1
V gene: TRBV10-2
clone size: -
CDR3 DNA: TGCGCCAGCGGGGCGGGAGGGGCTGAGCAGTTCTTC
CDR3 protein: CASGAGGAEQFF

D gene: TRBD2
J gene: TRBJ2-7
V gene: TRBV5-6
clone size: -
CDR3 DNA: TGTGCCAGCAGCTCGTCCGGACTAGCGGGAGGTACCTACGAGCAGTACTTC
CDR3 protein: CASSSSGLAGGTYEQYF

D gene: TRBD2
J gene: TRBJ2-7
V gene: TRBV7-2
clone size: -
CDR3 DNA: TGTGCCAGCAGCGTTACCGGGACTAGCGGGAGTGGGCAGTACTTC
CDR3 protein: CASSVTGTSGSGQYF

D gene: TRBD2
J gene: TRBJ2-7
V gene: TRBV5-4
clone size: -
CDR3 DNA: TGTGCCAGCAGCCAAGGACTAGCGGGCAGCTCCTACGAGCAGTACTTC
CDR3 protein: CASSQGLAGSSYEQYF

D gene: -
J gene: TRBJ2-7
V gene: TRBV4-3
clone size: -
CDR3 DNA: TGCGCCAGCAGCCAAGGTGTCATAGAGGGCGAGCAGTACTTC
CDR3 protein: CASSQGVIEGEQYF

D gene: TRBD1
J gene: TRBJ1-2
V gene: TRBV12-5
clone size: -
CDR3 DNA: TGTGCTAGTGGATCCAGGGGGCCGGGGAGAGGCTACACCTTC
CDR3 protein: CASGSRGPGRGYTF

D gene: -
J gene: TRBJ2-7
V gene: TRBV10-1
clone size: -
CDR3 DNA: TGCGCCAGCAGTGAGGGCAGAACCTCCTACGAGCAGTACTTC
CDR3 protein: CASSEGRTSYEQYF

D gene: -
J gene: TRBJ1-6
V gene: TRBV4-1
clone size: few
CDR3 DNA: TGCGCCAGCAGCCTACAGGGCTCACCCCTCCACTTT
CDR3 protein: CASSLQGSPLHF

D gene: -
J gene: TRBJ2-3
V gene: TRBV5-1
clone size: -
CDR3 DNA: TGCGCCAGCAGCCCGGGGGGCAGGGAAGCAGATACGCAGTATTTT
CDR3 protein: CASSPGGREADTQYF

D gene: -
J gene: TRBJ1-5
V gene: TRBV18
clone size: -
CDR3 DNA: TGTGCCAGCTCAGTGGACAGTAATCAGCCCCAGCATTTT
CDR3 protein: CASSVDSNQPQHF

D gene: TRBD1
J gene: TRBJ1-4
V gene: TRBV7-3
clone size: -
CDR3 DNA: TGTGCCAGCAGTCCTACAGGGGGCGTGGGTGAAAAACTGTTTTTT
CDR3 protein: CASSPTGGVGEKLFF

D gene: -
J gene: TRBJ2-5
V gene: TRBV7-2
clone size: -
CDR3 DNA: TGTGCCAGCAGCTTCGCACAAGAAGAGACCCAGTACTTC
CDR3 protein: CASSFAQEETQYF

D gene: TRBD2
J gene: TRBJ2-2
V gene: TRBV5-1
clone size: -
CDR3 DNA: TGCGCCAGCAGCTTGGCCAGACCGGGAGGGCCCGGGGAGCTGTTTTTT
CDR3 protein: CASSLARPGGPGELFF

D gene: TRBD2
J gene: TRBJ2-5
V gene: TRBV7-9
clone size: few
CDR3 DNA: TGTGCCAGCAGCCGCACTAGCGGCCAAGAGACCCAGTACTTC
CDR3 protein: CASSRTSGQETQYF

D gene: -
J gene: TRBJ1-6
V gene: TRBV28
clone size: few
CDR3 DNA: TGTGCCAGCACCTCGACCGGGACTGATAATTCACCCCTCCACTTT
CDR3 protein: CASTSTGTDNSPLHF

D gene: -
J gene: TRBJ2-4
V gene: TRBV9
clone size: -
CDR3 DNA: TGTGCCAGCAGCGTATGGGGAGGACTTAAAAACATTCAGTACTTC
CDR3 protein: CASSVWGGLKNIQYF

D gene: -
J gene: TRBJ2-5
V gene: TRBV7-9
clone size: -
CDR3 DNA: TGTGCCAGCAGCTTACGGACCCAAGTAGGGGGAGAGACCCAGTACTTC
CDR3 protein: CASSLRTQVGGETQYF

D gene: -
J gene: TRBJ1-3
V gene: TRBV5-4
clone size: -
CDR3 DNA: TGTGCCAGCAGCTTGGCAGGGTCTGGAAACACCATATATTTT
CDR3 protein: CASSLAGSGNTIYF

D gene: TRBD2
J gene: TRBJ2-1
V gene: TRBV5-3
clone size: -
CDR3 DNA: TGTGCCAGAAGCCTGCTAGCGGGAGGGATGCTCAATGAGCAGTTCTTC
CDR3 protein: CARSLLAGGMLNEQFF

D gene: TRBD2
J gene: TRBJ2-1
V gene: TRBV9
clone size: -
CDR3 DNA: TGTGCCAGCAGCTTTTCCCTTCTAGCGGGAGCCAGCTCCTACAATGAGCAGTTCTTC
CDR3 protein: CASSFSLLAGASSYNEQFF

D gene: -
J gene: TRBJ1-1
V gene: TRBV7-9
clone size: -
CDR3 DNA: TGTGCCAGCAGCTTAGCTGGAGGCGTGAACACTGAAGCTTTCTTT
CDR3 protein: CASSLAGGVNTEAFF

D gene: -
J gene: TRBJ2-3
V gene: TRBV19
clone size: -
CDR3 DNA: TGTGCCAGTAGTATTTCCCCCAGCGCAGATACGCAGTATTTT
CDR3 protein: CASSISPSADTQYF

D gene: TRBD2
J gene: TRBJ2-3
V gene: TRBV6-4
clone size: -
CDR3 DNA: TGTGCCAGCAGTCCGGGACTAGCGGGAGGGTCGGATACGCAGTATTTT
CDR3 protein: CASSPGLAGGSDTQYF

D gene: TRBD1
J gene: TRBJ1-2
V gene: TRBV5-1
clone size: -
CDR3 DNA: TGCGCCAGCAGCAGCGTTACAGGGGCCGATGGCTACACCTTC
CDR3 protein: CASSSVTGADGYTF

D gene: TRBD2
J gene: TRBJ2-1
V gene: TRBV4-3
clone size: -
CDR3 DNA: TGCGCCAGCAGCCCGGGACTAGCGGACTACAATGAGCAGTTCTTC
CDR3 protein: CASSPGLADYNEQFF

D gene: TRBD2
J gene: TRBJ2-1
V gene: TRBV7-9
clone size: -
CDR3 DNA: TGTGCCGGAAGACTAGCGGGAGATCCCCACAATGAGCAGTTCTTC
CDR3 protein: CAGRLAGDPHNEQFF

D gene: -
J gene: TRBJ2-7
V gene: TRBV5-1
clone size: once
CDR3 DNA: TGCGCCAGCAGCTTGCGGGGGGCTGCCTACGAGCAGTACTTC
CDR3 protein: CASSLRGAAYEQYF

D gene: TRBD2
J gene: TRBJ2-1
V gene: TRBV5-4
clone size: -
CDR3 DNA: TGTGCCAGCAGCACCAAGACTAGCGGGAACTACAATGAGCAGTTCTTC
CDR3 protein: CASSTKTSGNYNEQFF

D gene: -
J gene: TRBJ2-7
V gene: TRBV28
clone size: -
CDR3 DNA: TGTGCCAGCAGTTTCCCCCCGAGTTTAAACAGCTACGAGCAGTACTTC
CDR3 protein: CASSFPPSLNSYEQYF

D gene: TRBD2
J gene: TRBJ2-7
V gene: TRBV7-2
clone size: -
CDR3 DNA: TGTGCCAGCAGCTTAGTTAGCGGGGCGTCCTACGAGCAGTACTTC
CDR3 protein: CASSLVSGASYEQYF

D gene: TRBD2
J gene: TRBJ2-7
V gene: TRBV5-1
clone size: -
CDR3 DNA: TGCGCCAGCAGCTTGGTAGGAGAAGCGGGGACCTACGAGCAGTACTTC
CDR3 protein: CASSLVGEAGTYEQYF

D gene: TRBD1
J gene: TRBJ1-6
V gene: TRBV27
clone size: -
CDR3 DNA: TGTGCCAGCAGCTACACGGGACAGGGGGTGAGGTCACCCCTCCACTTT
CDR3 protein: CASSYTGQGVRSPLHF

D gene: TRBD1
J gene: TRBJ1-4
V gene: TRBV2
clone size: -
CDR3 DNA: TGTGCCAGCAGCAGCGACAGGGTGTCTGAAAAACTGTTTTTT
CDR3 protein: CASSSDRVSEKLFF

D gene: -
J gene: TRBJ1-6
V gene: TRBV4-1
clone size: -
CDR3 DNA: TGCGCCAGCAGCCCGCCGGAGAGGGGAGGTTTAGGGTGGAATTCACCCCTCCACTTT
CDR3 protein: CASSPPERGGLGWNSPLHF

D gene: TRBD1
J gene: TRBJ1-2
V gene: TRBV6-5
clone size: few
CDR3 DNA: TGTGCCAGCAGTTACGCACAGGGGGCCGTCTATGGCTACACCTTC
CDR3 protein: CASSYAQGAVYGYTF

D gene: TRBD1
J gene: TRBJ2-7
V gene: TRBV27
clone size: -
CDR3 DNA: TGTGCCAGCAGTCCGGGACAGGGAAGGGGCTACGAGCAGTACTTC
CDR3 protein: CASSPGQGRGYEQYF

D gene: TRBD1
J gene: TRBJ2-5
V gene: TRBV7-2
clone size: once
CDR3 DNA: TGTGCCAGCAGCTTAGTGGGGACAGCTATAGAGACCCAGTACTTC
CDR3 protein: CASSLVGTAIETQYF

D gene: TRBD1
J gene: TRBJ2-7
V gene: TRBV10-2
clone size: -
CDR3 DNA: TGCGCCAGCAGTGGCCGACAGGGACCCTACGAGCAGTACTTC
CDR3 protein: CASSGRQGPYEQYF

D gene: TRBD1
J gene: TRBJ1-1
V gene: TRBV7-6
clone size: -
CDR3 DNA: TGTGCCAGCAGCTTGACAGGGGGCGTCACTGAAGCTTTCTTT
CDR3 protein: CASSLTGGVTEAFF

D gene: -
J gene: TRBJ2-5
V gene: TRBV6-5
clone size: -
CDR3 DNA: TGTGCCAGCAGCCGGACTGTCCAAGAGACCCAGTACTTC
CDR3 protein: CASSRTVQETQYF

D gene: TRBD2
J gene: TRBJ2-2
V gene: TRBV7-3
clone size: -
CDR3 DNA: TGTGCCAGCAGCCCGTCCGGACTAGCGGGGAACACCGGGGAGCTGTTTTTT
CDR3 protein: CASSPSGLAGNTGELFF

D gene: -
J gene: TRBJ2-7
V gene: TRBV29-1
clone size: -
CDR3 DNA: TGCAGCGTCGGAGGGACAGCCGCCTACGAGCAGTACTTC
CDR3 protein: CSVGGTAAYEQYF